The T cell receptor (beta chain) described here comes from a study of response to subunit inactivated influenza vaccine. The study, taken as a whole, reports: Authors suggested seasonal influenza vaccinations each recruit few new T cells.

The length of the CDR3 is 18 residues. Germline-derived CDR1 and CDR2 are SGDLS and YYNGEE. V gave up 0 bases and J gave up 4 bases, with 21 bases separating them. Each CDR3 protein is one row after TCRdb ran MiXCR on the RT-PCR reads. The data contain about 780,000 distinct CDR3 sequences, about a fifth of them singletons. As to this clonotype: Its antigen remains unidentified.

The rearrangement uses TRBV9 and TRBJ2-3; D is undetermined. This TCR was recovered from a man in his fifties who received an inactivated influenza vaccine. The specimen comprised PBMCs from blood, sampled 5 to 6 days after vaccination. CDR3 sequence (DNA): TGTGCCAGCAGCGTAGCTCACGGGCCCCTGATGATGCCAGATACGCAGTATTTT. Its protein is CASSVAHGPLMMPDTQYF.